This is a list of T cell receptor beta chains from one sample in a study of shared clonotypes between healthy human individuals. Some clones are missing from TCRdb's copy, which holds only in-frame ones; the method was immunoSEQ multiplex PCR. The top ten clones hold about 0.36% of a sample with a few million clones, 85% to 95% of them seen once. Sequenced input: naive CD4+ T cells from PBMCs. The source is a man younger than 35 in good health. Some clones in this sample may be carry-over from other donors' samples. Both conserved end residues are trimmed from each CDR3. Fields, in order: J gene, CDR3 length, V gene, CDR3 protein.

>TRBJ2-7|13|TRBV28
ASSAASGSQDEQY
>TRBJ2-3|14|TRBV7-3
ASSSNGRLAGVTQY
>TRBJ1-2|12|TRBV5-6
ASSLIDRNYGYT
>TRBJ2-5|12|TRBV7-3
ASSLRQGSETQY
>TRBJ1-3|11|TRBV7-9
ASSQTPGNTIY
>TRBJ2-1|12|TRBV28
ASRGLAVHNEQF
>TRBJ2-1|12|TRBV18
ASSPGLNYNEQF
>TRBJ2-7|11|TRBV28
ASSSPGTYEQY
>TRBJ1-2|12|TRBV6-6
ASSYSAGRYGYT
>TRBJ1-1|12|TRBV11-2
ASSTTGGGTEAF
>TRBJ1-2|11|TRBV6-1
ASSVQVTYGYT
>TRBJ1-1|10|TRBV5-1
ASSLEGAFAF
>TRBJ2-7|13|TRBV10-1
ASSESATRIDEQY
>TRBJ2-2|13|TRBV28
AVSSASGGRGELF
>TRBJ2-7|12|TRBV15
ATSTTIAGGRQY
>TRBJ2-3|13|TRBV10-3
AISSLAGPTDTQY
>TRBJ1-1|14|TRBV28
ASSPGTGILNTEAF